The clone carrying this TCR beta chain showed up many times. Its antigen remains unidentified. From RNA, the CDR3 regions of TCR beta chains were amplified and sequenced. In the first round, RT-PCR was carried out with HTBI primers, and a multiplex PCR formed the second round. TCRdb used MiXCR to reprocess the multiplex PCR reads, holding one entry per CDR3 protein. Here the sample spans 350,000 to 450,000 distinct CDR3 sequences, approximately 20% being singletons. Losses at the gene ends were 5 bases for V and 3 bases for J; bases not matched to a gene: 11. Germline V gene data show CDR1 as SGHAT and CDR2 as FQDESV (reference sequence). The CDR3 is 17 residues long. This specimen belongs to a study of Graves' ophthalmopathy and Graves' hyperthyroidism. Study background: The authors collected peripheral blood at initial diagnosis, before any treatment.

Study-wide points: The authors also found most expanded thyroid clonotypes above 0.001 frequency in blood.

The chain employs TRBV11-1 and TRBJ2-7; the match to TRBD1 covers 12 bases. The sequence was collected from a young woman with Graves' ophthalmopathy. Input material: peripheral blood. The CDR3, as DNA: TGTGCCAGCAGCGCGGGCTCCGGGACAGGGGGCGTCTACGAGCAGTACTTC. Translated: CASSAGSGTGGVYEQYF.